Shown below are 10 T cell receptor beta chains from a single sample sequenced in a study of T cells in Graves' hyperthyroidism and ophthalmopathy. Amplified regions were TCR beta CDR3 sequences from RNA transcripts. The study used the HTBI primer set for a first-round RT-PCR of the TCR CDR3. TCRdb called the multiplex PCR reads again in MiXCR, with one record for every CDR3 protein. The table lists approximately 700,000 distinct CDR3 sequences, over 40% of them singletons. The source material was peripheral blood or thyroid tissue (not recorded which). The receptors come from an adult man with Graves' disease, either hyperthyroidism or ophthalmopathy (not recorded which).

This clonotype was recorded a few times. The chain recombines TRBV7-9 with TRBJ1-1; 7 bases fit TRBD1. Germline values: CDR1 SEHNR, CDR2 FQNEAQ (reference sequence). The CDR3 contains 14 residues. The V segment lost 3 bases and the J segment 10 bases; nucleotides outside the gene matches: 11. This chain's CDR3 is CASSFEARGGLAFF. The CDR3 DNA sequence: TGTGCCAGCAGCTTCGAGGCCAGGGGGGGACTAGCTTTCTTT.

The chain joins TRBV7-2 to TRBJ2-5; possible D gene TRBD1, 5 bases. V dropped 8 bases and J dropped 9 bases, with 25 bases sitting between them. The CDR3 totals 15 residues. Per the germline V gene, CDR1 is SGHTA and CDR2 is FQGNSA. The CDR3 DNA reads TGTGCCAGCCAACAGACAGATTATAGCAATCAGCCCCAGTACTTC. This translates into CASQQTDYSNQPQYF. The complete variable domain, with remaining parts taken from reference TRBV7-2 and TRBJ2-5, reads GAGVSQSPSNKVTEKGKDVELRCDPISGHTALYWYRQSLGQGLEFLIYFQGNSAPDKSGLPSDRFSAERTGGSVSTLTIQRTQQEDSAVYLCASQQTDYSNQPQYFGPGTRLLVL.

The chain is built from TRBV7-8 and TRBJ1-6, with 7 nucleotides matching TRBD1. Germline CDR1 and CDR2: SGHVS and FQNEAQ. V gave up 11 bases and J gave up 10 bases; unmatched junction bases: 14. The CDR3 is 14 residues long. The CDR3 bases are TGTGCCTGGAGTGTGACGCAGGGGGAATCACCCCTCCACTTT. This translates into CAWSVTQGESPLHF.

There are a few counts of this clonotype. This chain connects TRBV5-1 to TRBJ1-5; weak D call: TRBD1 (6 bases). In germline, CDR1 is SGHRS, CDR2 YFSETQ. The ends were cut back, 3 bases at V and 5 bases at J, with 15 bases in the middle. The CDR3 consists of 15 residues. CDR3 loop: CASSSTGSSDQPQHF. The CDR3 DNA reads TGCGCCAGCAGCTCCACAGGGAGTAGTGATCAGCCCCAGCATTTT. Using reference TRBV5-1 and TRBJ1-5 for the parts outside the CDR3, the full variable domain is KAGVTQTPRYLIKTRGQQVTLSCSPISGHRSVSWYQQTPGQGLQFLFEYFSETQRNKGNFPGRFSGRQFSNSRSEMNVSTLELGDSALYLCASSSTGSSDQPQHFGDGTRLSIL.

V and J are TRBV7-6 and TRBJ1-1, with TRBD1 matching over 9 bases. Per germline, CDR1 SGHVS and CDR2 FNYEAQ. This CDR3 spans 15 amino acids. V dropped 5 bases and J dropped 5; count of bases not matched to a gene: 9. In DNA form, the CDR3 reads TGTGCCAGCAGCGCGACCGGGACAGGGTGGACTGAAGCTTTCTTT. Protein: CASSATGTGWTEAFF.

This chain joins TRBV19 and TRBJ2-5, with 7 bases fitting TRBD2. Losses at the gene ends were 3 bases for V and 3 bases for J; bases not matched to a gene: 10. The CDR3 consists of 16 residues. Per germline, CDR1 LNHDA and CDR2 SQIVND (reference sequence). CDR3 nucleotide sequence: TGTGCCAGTAGTATCATGGCTAGCGGATATAAAGAGACCCAGTACTTC. This translates into CASSIMASGYKETQYF.

The chain employs TRBV7-2 and TRBJ2-7; TRBD2 is a possible D gene (6 bases). Trimming stripped 5 bases from V and 0 bases from J, with 20 bases between. This CDR3 is built from 17 residues. The V gene's germline CDR1 is SGHTA and CDR2 FQGNSA. CDR3: CASSTRDWGNSSYEQYF. CDR3 sequence (DNA): TGTGCCAGCAGCACCCGGGACTGGGGCAATAGCTCCTACGAGCAGTACTTC.

This clonotype was detected only a few times. V and J are TRBV7-2 and TRBJ2-7, with 7 bases lining up with TRBD1. J was trimmed by 5 bases and V by 0 bases; bases with no gene match: 10. CDR1 is SGHTA and CDR2 is FQGNSA in the germline V gene. The CDR3 has 16 amino acids. For the CDR3, the DNA is TGTGCCAGCAGCTTAGCGGTGGAGAGGGGGCAGGACGAGCAGTACTTC. Translated: CASSLAVERGQDEQYF.

J is TRBJ1-5 and V is TRBV7-9, with D unclear. V was cut by 7 bases and J by 9 bases, with 16 bases left in between. The CDR3 is 13 amino acids. CDR1 and CDR2 from the germline V gene are SEHNR and FQNEAQ (reference sequence). In nucleotides, the CDR3 is TGTGCCAGCACCCCGACCGTTTTTTCGCCCCAGCATTTT. It codes for CASTPTVFSPQHF.

V usage is TRBV20-1 and J usage is TRBJ1-1, with D unresolved. The CDR3 has 15 amino acids. Germline V gives CDR1 DFQATT, CDR2 SNEGSKA (reference sequence). V was cut by 3 bases and J by 0 bases, with 14 bases left in between. The CDR3 protein is CSASPLDGLNTEAFF. The CDR3 bases are TGCAGTGCTAGTCCCTTAGACGGATTGAACACTGAAGCTTTCTTT.